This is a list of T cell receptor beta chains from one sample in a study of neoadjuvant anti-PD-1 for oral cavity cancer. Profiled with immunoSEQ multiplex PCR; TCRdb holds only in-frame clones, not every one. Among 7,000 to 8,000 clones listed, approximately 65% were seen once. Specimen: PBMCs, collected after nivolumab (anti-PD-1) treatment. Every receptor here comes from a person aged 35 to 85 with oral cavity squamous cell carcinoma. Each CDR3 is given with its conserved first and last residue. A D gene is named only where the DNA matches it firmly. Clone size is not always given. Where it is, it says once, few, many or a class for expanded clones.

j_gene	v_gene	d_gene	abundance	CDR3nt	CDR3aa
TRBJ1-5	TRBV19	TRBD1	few	TGTGCCAGTAGTATAAGTAAGGGGGCGGGACAGCCCCAGCATTTT	CASSISKGAGQPQHF
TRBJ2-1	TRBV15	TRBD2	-	TGTGCCACCGCCTCACTAGCGGGGGAGGTCAATGAGCAGTTCTTC	CATASLAGEVNEQFF
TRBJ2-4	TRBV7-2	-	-	TGTGCCAGCAGCCTATCTTCGACCAGGGCCAAAAACATTCAGTACTTC	CASSLSSTRAKNIQYF
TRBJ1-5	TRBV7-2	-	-	TGTGCCAGCAGCTTAAACGGAAGCCCAAGGGAGCCCCAGCATTTT	CASSLNGSPREPQHF
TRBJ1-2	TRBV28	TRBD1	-	TGTGCCAGCAGTCAGGGGGACAAAGGCTACACCTTC	CASSQGDKGYTF
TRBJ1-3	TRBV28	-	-	TGTGCCATCGGGGGGGCTGGAAACACCATATATTTT	CAIGGAGNTIYF
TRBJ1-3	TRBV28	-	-	TGTGCCAGCAGTTTGCCTCCCGACAGGACCGCTTCTGGAAACACCATATATTTT	CASSLPPDRTASGNTIYF
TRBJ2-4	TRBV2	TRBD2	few	TGTGCCAGCAGGGAAGCTAGCGGGGGGGCCGATAAAAACATTCAGTACTTC	CASREASGGADKNIQYF
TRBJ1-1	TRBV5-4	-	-	TGTGCCAGCAGCTTGGGGGTCAGGGAGAACACTGAAGCTTTCTTT	CASSLGVRENTEAFF
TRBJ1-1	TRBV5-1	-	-	TGCGCCAGCAGCCTGATTCGGGGTGTCGGTGGCACTGAAGCTTTCTTT	CASSLIRGVGGTEAFF
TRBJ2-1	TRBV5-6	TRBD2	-	TGTGCCAGCAGCCCACCATCGCTAGCGGGGGGCTGGGGAGAGCAGTTCTTC	CASSPPSLAGGWGEQFF
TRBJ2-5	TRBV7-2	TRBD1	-	TGTGCCAGCAGCTTAGAGACAGGGAGAGAGACCCAGTACTTC	CASSLETGRETQYF
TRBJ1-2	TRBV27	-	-	TGTGCCAGCAGTTTTGTGGGGGCGTCAGATTCATTTGGCTACACCTTC	CASSFVGASDSFGYTF
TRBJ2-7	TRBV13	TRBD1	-	TGTGCCAGCAGCAAACCGGGACAGGGGGATTACGAGCAGTACTTC	CASSKPGQGDYEQYF
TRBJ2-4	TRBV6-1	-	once	TGTGCCAGCAGCCCCGGGGTTGCCAAAAACATTCAGTACTTC	CASSPGVAKNIQYF
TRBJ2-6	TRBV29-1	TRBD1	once	TGCAGCGTTCAGGGGGCCTCTGGGGCCAACGTCCTGACTTTC	CSVQGASGANVLTF
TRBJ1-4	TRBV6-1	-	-	TGTGCCAGCAGTGAACAGGTTAAACTGTTTTTT	CASSEQVKLFF
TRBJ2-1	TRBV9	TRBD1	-	TGTGCCAGCAGCGACACGGACAGGGTGGGCTACAATGAGCAGTTCTTC	CASSDTDRVGYNEQFF
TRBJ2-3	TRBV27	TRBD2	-	TGTGCCAGCAGTAAACCCTCCGGGGGGGGCACAGATACGCAGTATTTT	CASSKPSGGGTDTQYF
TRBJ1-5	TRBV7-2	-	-	TGTGCCAGCAGCGTACATCAAGGTAGCGGGCGGCCCCAGCATTTT	CASSVHQGSGRPQHF
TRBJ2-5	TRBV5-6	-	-	TGTGCCAGCAGCTTGAAAGGGGGAGAGACCCAGTACTTC	CASSLKGGETQYF
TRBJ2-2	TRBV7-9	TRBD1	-	TGTGCCAGCAGCCCCCGGACAGGATACACCGGGGAGCTGTTTTTT	CASSPRTGYTGELFF